The 5 T cell receptor beta chains listed next were all sequenced from one sample in a study of T-cell memory formation after mild COVID-19. Via MiXCR, TCRdb re-called the 5' RACE reads, giving one row per CDR3 protein. The table has 550,000 to 700,000 distinct CDR3 sequences, about a sixth seen once. Sequencing was carried out using PBMCs or a T cell subset sorted from them (not recorded which). Receptors originate from an adult woman who had mild COVID-19 (a few samples of this study predate the infection). Cell type and time point are not known.

At least ten counts were recorded for this clonotype. This chain links TRBV12-3 or TRBV12-4 with TRBJ2-7, with 8 bases fitting TRBD1. This CDR3 contains 16 residues. With V trimmed by 4 bases and J by 2 bases, 10 bases remained unmatched. The CDR3 nucleotides are TGTGCCAGCAGTTCCCCGGACAGGGAGGCGGCCTACGAGCAGTACTTC. The encoded protein is CASSSPDREAAYEQYF.

This clonotype was counted only a few times. The chain carries TRBV21-1 and TRBJ2-7; the table calls TRBD1, which could not be checked here. TRBV21-1 is a recognized pseudogene. This CDR3 contains 16 residues. The CDR3 here is CASSKIQAAPVDEQYF. As DNA, the CDR3 is TGTGCCAGCAGCAAAATTCAGGCTGCCCCCGTGGACGAGCAGTACTTC.

The table lists this clonotype with many counts. J is TRBJ2-1 and V is TRBV25-1, with 9 nucleotides matching TRBD2. This CDR3 has 15 amino acids. Germline lookup yields CDR1 MGHDK and CDR2 SYGVNS. V trimming: 4 bases; J trimming: 5 bases; junction bases outside the gene matches: 6. This CDR3 is CASSGAAGGNNEQFF. The CDR3 bases are TGTGCCAGCAGTGGTGCAGCGGGGGGCAACAATGAGCAGTTCTTC. Using reference TRBV25-1 and TRBJ2-1 for the parts outside the CDR3, the full variable domain is EADIYQTPRYLVIGTGKKITLECSQTMGHDKMYWYQQDPGMELHLIHYSYGVNSTEKGDLSSESTVSRIRTEHFPLTLESARPSHTSQYLCASSGAAGGNNEQFFGPGTRLTVL.

This clonotype was detected only a few times. The CDR3, as DNA: TGTGCCAGCAGCTTACTGGAGGGGTTAGGAAACACCATATATTTT. Protein product: CASSLLEGLGNTIYF. The chain combines TRBV7-9 with TRBJ1-3; maybe TRBD1 (5 bases). The ends were cut back, 2 bases at V and 4 bases at J, with 12 bases in the middle. Germline CDR1 and CDR2: SEHNR and FQNEAQ (reference sequence). The CDR3 runs 15 residues.

This clonotype was seen a few times. The chain recombines TRBV4-2 with TRBJ2-3; unclear D gene. Trimming left V 5 bases short and J 0 bases short, with 12 bases between. Germline CDR1 and CDR2: LGHNA and YNFKEQ. The length of the CDR3 is 15 residues. This chain's CDR3 is CASSAWWGSTDTQYF. The CDR3 DNA reads TGTGCCAGCAGCGCCTGGTGGGGAAGCACAGATACGCAGTATTTT.